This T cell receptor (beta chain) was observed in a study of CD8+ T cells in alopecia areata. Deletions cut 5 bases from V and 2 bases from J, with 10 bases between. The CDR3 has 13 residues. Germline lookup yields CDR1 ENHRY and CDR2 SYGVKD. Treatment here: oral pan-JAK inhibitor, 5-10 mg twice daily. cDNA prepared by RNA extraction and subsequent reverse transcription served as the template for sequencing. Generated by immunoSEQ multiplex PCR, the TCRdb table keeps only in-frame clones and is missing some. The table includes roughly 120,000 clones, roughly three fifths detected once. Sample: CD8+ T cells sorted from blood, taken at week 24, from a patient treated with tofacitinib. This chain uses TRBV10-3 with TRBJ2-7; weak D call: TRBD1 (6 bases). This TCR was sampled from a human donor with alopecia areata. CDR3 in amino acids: CAISQTGTYEQYF. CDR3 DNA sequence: TGTGCCATCAGTCAAACAGGGACCTACGAGCAGTACTTC.